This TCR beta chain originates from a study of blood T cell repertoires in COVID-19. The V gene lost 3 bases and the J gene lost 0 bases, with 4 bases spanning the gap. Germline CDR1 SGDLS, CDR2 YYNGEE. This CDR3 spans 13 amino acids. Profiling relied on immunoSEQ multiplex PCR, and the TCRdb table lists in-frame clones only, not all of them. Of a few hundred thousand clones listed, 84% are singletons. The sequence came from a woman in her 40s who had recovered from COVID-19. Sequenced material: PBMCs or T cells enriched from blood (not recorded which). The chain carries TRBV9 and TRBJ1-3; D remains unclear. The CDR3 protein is CASSASSGNTIYF. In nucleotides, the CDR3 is TGTGCCAGCAGCGCGAGCTCTGGAAACACCATATATTTT.